Below, 22 T cell receptor beta chains from the same sample are listed, as sequenced in a study of T-cell memory formation after mild COVID-19. Via MiXCR, TCRdb re-called the 5' RACE reads, giving one row per CDR3 protein. The sample shows over 120,000 distinct CDR3 sequences, about 6.1% of them seen only once. The sample was PBMCs or a T cell subset sorted from them (not recorded which). The receptors derive from an adult woman who had mild COVID-19 (a few samples of this study predate the infection). Cell type and time point are not known.

This clonotype was found a few times. The chain uses TRBV5-1 and TRBJ2-7; 8 bases align to TRBD2. Germline CDR1 is SGHRS and CDR2 is YFSETQ. The CDR3 covers 15 residues. V gave up 4 bases and J gave up 5 bases; unmatched junction bases: 11. CDR3 sequence (DNA): TGCGCCAGCAGCGCGGAGCGGGGGTTGGGTGACGAGCAGTACTTC. Encoded protein: CASSAERGLGDEQYF. Combining the CDR3 with reference TRBV5-1 and TRBJ2-7 gives the whole variable domain KAGVTQTPRYLIKTRGQQVTLSCSPISGHRSVSWYQQTPGQGLQFLFEYFSETQRNKGNFPGRFSGRQFSNSRSEMNVSTLELGDSALYLCASSAERGLGDEQYFGPGTRLTVT.

This clonotype has ten or more counts. J is TRBJ2-3 and V is TRBV5-4, with 7 bases aligning to TRBD2. V trimming: 1 base; J trimming: 1 base; junction bases outside the gene matches: 9. This CDR3 has 17 amino acids. Per germline, CDR1 SGHNT and CDR2 YYREEE (reference sequence). The CDR3 region is CASSLRRGSPRTDTQYF. Written as DNA, the CDR3 is TGTGCCAGCAGCTTGAGGCGGGGGTCTCCACGCACAGATACGCAGTATTTT.

This clonotype was detected only a few times. V gene TRBV24-1 combines with J gene TRBJ1-2; 11 bases agree with TRBD1. The CDR3 spans 14 residues. Germline CDR1 is KGHDR and CDR2 is SFDVKD. The trim removed 2 bases at V and 7 bases at J, leaving 2 bases unmatched. CDR3 protein: CATSDWTGGSGYTF. CDR3 nucleotide sequence: TGTGCCACCAGTGATTGGACAGGGGGCAGTGGCTACACCTTC.

The sample holds many counts of this clonotype. The chain is built from TRBV11-3 and TRBJ1-2, with no clear D. The germline V and J ends were trimmed by 1 base and 8 bases, with 8 bases remaining between them. Germline CDR1 is SGHNT and CDR2 is YENEEA. The CDR3 length is 12 residues. The CDR3 here is CASSLANHGYTF. The CDR3 DNA follows: TGTGCCAGCAGCTTAGCGAATCACGGCTACACCTTC. The full variable domain, completed using reference TRBV11-3 and TRBJ1-2, is EAGVVQSPRYKIIEKKQPVAFWCNPISGHNTLYWYLQNLGQGPELLIRYENEEAVDDSQLPKDRFSAERLKGVDSTLKIQPAELGDSAVYLCASSLANHGYTFGSGTRLTVV.

This sequence joins TRBV5-1 and TRBJ2-3; D is uncertain. The CDR3 runs to 14 residues. CDR1 SGHRS and CDR2 YFSETQ come from the germline V gene. Trimming shortened V by 0 bases and J by 2 bases, and 7 bases separated the two germline ends. CDR3 DNA: TGCGCCAGCAGCTTGGAAGGGCCCACAGATACGCAGTATTTT. It is translated as CASSLEGPTDTQYF. The full variable domain, in which reference TRBV5-1 and TRBJ2-3 provide the parts outside the CDR3, is KAGVTQTPRYLIKTRGQQVTLSCSPISGHRSVSWYQQTPGQGLQFLFEYFSETQRNKGNFPGRFSGRQFSNSRSEMNVSTLELGDSALYLCASSLEGPTDTQYFGPGTRLTVL.

This clonotype showed up many times. This chain connects TRBV7-2 to TRBJ1-1; D not resolved. The germline gives CDR1 SGHTA, CDR2 FQGNSA. Trimming cost V 5 bases and J 7 bases, with 11 bases left between them. The CDR3 spans 12 residues. CDR3 region: CASSLYTREAFF. DNA of the CDR3: TGTGCCAGCAGCCTATACACTCGTGAAGCTTTCTTT.

This chain joins TRBV6-5 and TRBJ1-1, with D possibly TRBD1 on 6 matching bases. Trimming cost V 6 bases and J 3 bases, with 20 bases left between them. This CDR3 is built from 16 residues. In germline, CDR1 is MNHEY, CDR2 SVGAGI. CDR3: CASRFDKKSGDTEAFF. CDR3 in DNA: TGTGCCAGCAGATTCGATAAGAAATCAGGGGACACTGAAGCTTTCTTT.

The table lists this clonotype with a few counts. This chain connects TRBV11-3 to TRBJ2-5, with 7 bases aligning to TRBD1. The CDR3 covers 14 residues. Germline V gene sequence: CDR1 SGHNT, CDR2 YENEEA. The J segment lost 3 bases and the V segment lost 1 base, leaving 2 bases of the junction unmatched. The CDR3: CASSLGDSKETQYF. The CDR3 nucleotides read TGTGCCAGCAGCTTAGGGGACAGTAAAGAGACCCAGTACTTC.

This clonotype was recorded at least ten times. This rearrangement joins TRBV7-9 to TRBJ2-1; 13 nucleotides match TRBD2. This CDR3 contains 18 residues. Trimming took 4 bases from V and 2 from J; bases not matched to a gene: 8. From germline, CDR1 is SEHNR and CDR2 FQNEAQ (reference sequence). CDR3 region: CASSSRTSGSAPYNEQFF. DNA of the CDR3: TGTGCCAGCAGCTCCAGGACTAGCGGGAGTGCACCCTACAATGAGCAGTTCTTC.

This clonotype was seen ten or more times. The gene calls are TRBV5-1 and TRBJ2-2; 7 positions agree with TRBD1. J was trimmed by 5 bases and V by 4 bases; bases with no gene match: 8. CDR1 and CDR2 (germline): SGHRS, YFSETQ. The CDR3 length is 15 residues. The CDR3 nucleotides are TGCGCCAGCAGCGCGGATCCACAGGGGACCGGGGAGCTGTTTTTT. Translating it yields CASSADPQGTGELFF.

This sequence joins TRBV5-6 and TRBJ2-6; D is undetermined. The ends were cut back, 0 bases at V and 5 bases at J, with 15 bases in the middle. In germline, CDR1 is SGHDT, CDR2 YYEEEE. The CDR3 is 17 amino acids. For the CDR3, the DNA is TGTGCCAGCAGCTTGGGGACGGCCGTGGGCTGGGCCAACGTCCTGACTTTC. It yields the protein CASSLGTAVGWANVLTF. The full variable domain, its missing parts supplied by reference TRBV5-6 and TRBJ2-6, is DAGVTQSPTHLIKTRGQQVTLRCSPKSGHDTVSWYQQALGQGPQFIFQYYEEEERQRGNFPDRFSGHQFPNYSSELNVNALLLGDSALYLCASSLGTAVGWANVLTFGAGSRLTVL.

This clonotype was recorded many times. V usage is TRBV12-3 or TRBV12-4 and J usage is TRBJ2-5; D gene uncertain. The CDR3 is 12 amino acids. V lost 0 bases, J lost 9 bases, and 8 bases lay in between. The CDR3 nucleotides read TGTGCCAGCAGTTTAGCGCCGCAGGCCCAGTACTTC. Encoded protein: CASSLAPQAQYF.

This clonotype showed up just a few times. The chain has TRBV5-1 and TRBJ2-1; 13 bases agree with TRBD2. Germline V gene data show CDR1 as SGHRS and CDR2 as YFSETQ. V was clipped by 5 bases and J by 10 bases; unmatched bases: 6. CDR3 length equals 14 residues. CDR3 DNA: TGCGCCAGCAGAGTTGGGACTAGCGGGGTCGAGCAGTTCTTC. This encodes CASRVGTSGVEQFF.

V gene TRBV9 combines with J gene TRBJ1-2; no clear D gene. Germline V lookup: CDR1 SGDLS, CDR2 YYNGEE. The CDR3 is made up of 14 amino acids. V was cut by 3 bases and J by 2 bases, with 11 bases left in between. CDR3 sequence reads: CASSGFGTNYGYTF. In nucleotides, the CDR3 is TGTGCCAGCAGCGGTTTCGGTACCAACTATGGCTACACCTTC. Drawing the rest from reference TRBV9 and TRBJ1-2, the complete variable domain is DSGVTQTPKHLITATGQRVTLRCSPRSGDLSVYWYQQSLDQGLQFLIQYYNGEERAKGNILERFSAQQFPDLHSELNLSSLELGDSALYFCASSGFGTNYGYTFGSGTRLTVV.

The rearrangement uses TRBV5-1 and TRBJ1-1, with D perhaps TRBD1 (5 bases). The germline CDR1 and CDR2 sequences are SGHRS and YFSETQ. The V end lost 7 bases, the J end lost 1 base, and 17 bases lay between the germline ends. The CDR3 is 15 residues long. The CDR3 protein is CASQTQTGSNTEAFF. The CDR3 coding sequence is TGCGCCAGCCAGACCCAAACAGGCTCGAACACTGAAGCTTTCTTT.

In this sample, this clonotype turned up a few times. The chain couples TRBV5-4 to TRBJ2-1; the D gene is possibly TRBD2 (5 bases). CDR1 and CDR2 (germline): SGHNT, YYREEE (reference sequence). The V gene lost 4 bases and the J gene lost 0 bases, with 14 bases spanning the gap. The CDR3 has 16 residues. The CDR3 nucleotides read TGTGCCAGCAGCCCCCGCTTAGCGAGCTCCTACAATGAGCAGTTCTTC. It translates to CASSPRLASSYNEQFF. Full variable domain (outside the CDR3, taken from reference TRBV5-4 and TRBJ2-1): ETGVTQSPTHLIKTRGQQVTLRCSSQSGHNTVSWYQQALGQGPQFIFQYYREEENGRGNFPPRFSGLQFPNYSSELNVNALELDDSALYLCASSPRLASSYNEQFFGPGTRLTVL.

This clonotype was seen ten or more times. The CDR3 loop reads CASRGTGGFVANEKLFF. The CDR3 DNA is TGTGCCAGCAGGGGGACAGGGGGATTTGTGGCTAATGAAAAACTGTTTTTT. The rearrangement links TRBV12-3 or TRBV12-4 to TRBJ1-4, with 11 bases that match TRBD1. The CDR3 consists of 17 residues. V shed 6 bases and J 3 bases; nucleotides not matched to a gene: 9.

This clonotype was picked up many times. V gene TRBV12-3 or TRBV12-4 combines with J gene TRBJ1-5, with 7 nucleotides matching TRBD1. V lost 4 bases to trimming and J lost 3 bases; unmatched junction nucleotides: 6. The CDR3 has 15 amino acids. The CDR3 region is CASSSRQGFNQPQHF. The CDR3 DNA follows: TGTGCCAGCAGTTCGCGACAGGGTTTCAATCAGCCCCAGCATTTT.

This clonotype was counted between two and nine times. The genes are TRBV6-2 or TRBV6-3 and TRBJ1-2; D is unresolved. CDR1 and CDR2 from the germline V gene are MNHEY and SVGEGT. V was shortened by 0 bases and J by 8 bases, with 10 bases between the two germline ends. CDR3 length equals 13 residues. CDR3 in amino acids: CASSYSGVGGYTF. For the CDR3, the DNA is TGTGCCAGCAGTTACTCCGGGGTCGGCGGCTACACCTTC.

This clonotype was seen a few times. The chain uses TRBV29-1 and TRBJ1-4; D might be TRBD1 (5 bases). V lost 1 base, J lost 10 bases, and 13 bases lay in between. CDR1 is SQVTM, CDR2 ANQGSEA, per germline. CDR3 size: 13 residues. The DNA for the CDR3 is TGCAGCGTTGAAGGACAGAATCTTGGAAAACTGTTTTTT. Translation: CSVEGQNLGKLFF.

The chain carries TRBV6-6 and TRBJ1-5, with D possibly matching TRBD1 (5 bases). Germline V gene data show CDR1 as MNHNY and CDR2 as SVGAGI (reference sequence). CDR3 size: 14 residues. V lost 6 bases to trimming and J lost 0 bases, with 9 bases between them. CDR3 amino acids: CASSNGGSNQPQHF. The DNA for the CDR3 is TGTGCCAGCAGCAACGGGGGTAGCAATCAGCCCCAGCATTTT.

This clonotype was seen only a few times. Mismatch with germline at one junction end may stem from a read error. The genes are TRBV15 and TRBJ1-5; perhaps TRBD1 as D (5 bases). The germline V gene has CDR1 LNHNV and CDR2 YYDKDF (reference sequence). The CDR3 is 17 residues long. Here the CDR3 DNA reads TGTGCCACCAGCAGAGGCTTGGGGGATGGAGGCAATCAGCACCAGCATTTT. It yields the protein CATSRGLGDGGNQHQHF.